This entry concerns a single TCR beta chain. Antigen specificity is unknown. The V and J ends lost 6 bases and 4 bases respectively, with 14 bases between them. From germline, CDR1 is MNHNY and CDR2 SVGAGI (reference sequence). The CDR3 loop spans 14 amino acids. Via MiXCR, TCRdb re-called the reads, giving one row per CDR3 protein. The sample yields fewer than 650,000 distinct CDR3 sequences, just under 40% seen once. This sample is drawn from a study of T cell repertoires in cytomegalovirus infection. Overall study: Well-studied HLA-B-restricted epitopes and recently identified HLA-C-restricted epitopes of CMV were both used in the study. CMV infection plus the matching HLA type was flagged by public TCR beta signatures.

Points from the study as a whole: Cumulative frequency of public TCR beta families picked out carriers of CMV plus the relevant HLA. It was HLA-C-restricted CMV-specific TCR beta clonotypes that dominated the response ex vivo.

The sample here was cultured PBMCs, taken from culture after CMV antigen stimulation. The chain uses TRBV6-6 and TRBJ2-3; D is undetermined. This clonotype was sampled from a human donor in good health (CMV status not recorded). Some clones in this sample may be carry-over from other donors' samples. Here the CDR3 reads CASSPRAAADTQYF. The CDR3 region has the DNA TGTGCCAGCAGCCCTAGGGCAGCCGCAGATACGCAGTATTTT.